Included here is one T cell receptor (beta chain) sequence, with context. Its antigen remains unidentified. TCRdb reprocessed the 5' RACE reads via MiXCR and lists one record per CDR3 protein. The sample holds about 160,000 distinct CDR3 sequences; about 16% are singletons and the top ten take about 8.3%. CDR1 and CDR2 (germline): WSHSY, SAAADI. The ends lost 5 bases at V and 0 bases at J; junction bases unmatched: 6. This CDR3 is 16 amino acids long. This record comes from a study of CD8 T cells in ankylosing spondylitis. General observations from the study: Clones linked with disease were CD8+ and fairly uncommon in the peripheral blood.

This chain uses TRBV10-2 with TRBJ2-2, with TRBD2 matching over 7 bases. Sequenced sample: blood, either unsorted or a sorted T cell fraction (not recorded which). This receptor was identified in a male donor with ankylosing spondylitis or in good health (not recorded which). The CDR3 nucleotides are TGCGCCAGCAGTCCAACGGGACTATCGAACACCGGGGAGCTGTTTTTT. It encodes CASSPTGLSNTGELFF.